The 30 T cell receptor beta chains presented below share a single source sample, sequenced in a study of long-term antiretroviral therapy in people with HIV. Survey level was the resolution at which the v3.0 immunoSEQ assay ran. Profiled with immunoSEQ multiplex PCR; TCRdb holds only in-frame clones, not every one. Of about 24,000 clones in the sample, less than 90% are singletons; the top ten hold 23%. The material sequenced was unsorted PBMCs, taken 0.4 years after starting antiretroviral therapy. These receptors originate from a man aged 45 to 65 with HIV.

The rearrangement links TRBV9 to TRBJ2-5; TRBD1 might be the D (6 bases). With 3 bases removed from V and 3 bases from J, the gap between germline ends came to 12 bases. This CDR3 comprises 14 residues. Germline V lookup: CDR1 SGDLS, CDR2 YYNGEE. The CDR3 loop reads CASSETGFEETQYF. DNA for the CDR3: TGTGCCAGCAGCGAAACAGGGTTTGAAGAGACCCAGTACTTC.

V is TRBV11-1 and J is TRBJ2-2; a possible D gene is TRBD2 (6 bases). Germline V gene lookup returns CDR1 SGHAT and CDR2 FQDESV (reference sequence). CDR3 length: 16 amino acids. Trimming cost V 2 bases and J 1 base, with 11 bases left between them. CDR3 bases: TGTGCCAGCAGCTTATCTGGGACTTTGAACACCGGGGAGCTGTTTTTT. This codes for CASSLSGTLNTGELFF.

The chain couples TRBV6-5 to TRBJ1-1; D is possibly TRBD1 (6 bases). Germline CDR1 reads MNHEY; CDR2 reads SVGAGI. This CDR3 is built from 14 residues. V gave up 6 bases and J gave up 2 bases, with 13 bases separating them. The CDR3 region is CASSPSGHNTEAFF. The CDR3 nucleotides are TGTGCCAGCAGCCCCTCGGGACATAACACTGAAGCTTTCTTT.

The chain recombines TRBV4-2 with TRBJ2-1, with D tentatively TRBD1 or TRBD2 (5 bases each). Trimming took 6 bases from V and 7 from J, leaving 10 bases between them. CDR3 length: 12 residues. Germline V CDR1 and CDR2: LGHNA, YNFKEQ. The CDR3 DNA reads as TGTGCCAGCAGAACTGGGGGAAATGAGCAGTTCTTC. Translated, it gives CASRTGGNEQFF.

There are a few counts of this clone. The rearrangement joins TRBV29-1 to TRBJ2-7; no definite D call. Trimming cost V 2 bases and J 2 bases, with 10 bases left between them. CDR3 length: 13 residues. Germline assignment: CDR1 SQVTM and CDR2 ANQGSEA. The CDR3 sequence is CSVETPDTYEQYF. As DNA, the CDR3 is TGCAGCGTTGAAACCCCGGATACCTACGAGCAGTACTTC.

The V and J genes are TRBV7-9 and TRBJ1-4, with TRBD1 as a possible D gene (5 bases). The germline V gene encodes CDR1 SEHNR and CDR2 FQNEAQ (reference sequence). Trimming cost V 4 bases and J 0 bases, with 6 bases left between them. CDR3 length: 14 amino acids. The CDR3 DNA is TGTGCCAGCAGCTGGGGCGCAACTAATGAAAAACTGTTTTTT. Translating it yields CASSWGATNEKLFF.

The chain recombines TRBV28 with TRBJ2-7; possibly TRBD2 for D (7 bases). Germline lookup yields CDR1 MDHEN and CDR2 SYDVKM. V dropped 2 bases and J dropped 2 bases, with 13 bases sitting between them. This CDR3 has 15 amino acids. This CDR3 is CASSLRGGATYEQYF. The CDR3 nucleotides read TGTGCCAGCAGTTTACGTGGGGGGGCGACCTACGAGCAGTACTTC.

The chain employs TRBV29-1 and TRBJ1-3; 7 bases match TRBD1. Germline V gene sequence: CDR1 SQVTM, CDR2 ANQGSEA. Unmatched junction bases numbered 12, after V lost 5 bases and J lost 2 bases. The CDR3 spans 16 residues. CDR3 amino acids: CSVSRTGVDTGNTIYF. The CDR3 DNA reads TGCAGCGTTTCACGAACAGGGGTGGACACTGGAAACACCATATATTTT.

V is TRBV5-1 and J is TRBJ2-3, with D possibly called TRBD1 or TRBD2 (5 bases each). The germline V and J ends were trimmed by 1 base and 2 bases, with 17 bases remaining between them. CDR3 length: 17 amino acids. Germline loops: CDR1 SGHRS, CDR2 YFSETQ. The CDR3 here is CASSLRGASSFTDTQYF. In DNA form, the CDR3 reads TGCGCCAGCAGCTTGCGAGGGGCCAGTTCTTTCACAGATACGCAGTATTTT.

This clone was seen a handful of times. This chain connects TRBV6-5 to TRBJ1-6; 9 bases match TRBD1. Germline loops: CDR1 MNHEY, CDR2 SVGAGI. The CDR3 sequence is 14 residues long. The junction had 6 bases not matched to a gene; V was cut back by 6 bases and J by 9 bases. CDR3 sequence reads: CASSRQGGASPLHF. The CDR3 region has the DNA TGTGCCAGCAGCCGACAGGGGGGGGCTTCACCCCTCCACTTT.

This chain uses TRBV28 with TRBJ1-1; the match to TRBD1 covers 8 bases. J gave up 4 bases and V 3 bases, and 4 bases lay outside the gene matches. This CDR3 comprises 14 residues. Looked up from germline, CDR1 is MDHEN and CDR2 is SYDVKM. As DNA, the CDR3 is TGTGCCAGCAGTTTGAACAGGGGGGGCACTGAAGCTTTCTTT. This sequence encodes CASSLNRGGTEAFF.

The chain employs TRBV7-3 and TRBJ2-3; the D is unclear. The germline V and J ends were trimmed by 1 base and 0 bases, with 8 bases remaining between them. Germline V gene lookup returns CDR1 SGHTA and CDR2 FQGTGA. This CDR3 has 15 amino acids. The CDR3 loop is CASSLNLVSTDTQYF. CDR3 DNA sequence: TGTGCCAGCAGCTTAAACCTGGTTAGCACAGATACGCAGTATTTT.

In the case of this clone: Just one base apart from a much larger clone, this may be a read error. The chain joins TRBV7-2 to TRBJ2-7, with TRBD1 matching over 11 bases. CDR3 size: 13 residues. The germline V gene has CDR1 SGHTA and CDR2 FQGNSA. Germline trimming cut 4 bases from V and 4 bases from J; bases unmatched to any gene: 0. Here the CDR3 reads CASSWDRGYEQYF. The CDR3 region has the DNA TGTGCCAGCAGCTGGGACAGGGGGTACGAGCAGTACTTC.

This rearrangement joins TRBV15 to TRBJ2-1; no reliable D call. Germline values: CDR1 LNHNV, CDR2 YYDKDF (reference sequence). The CDR3 length is 16 residues. Trimming stripped 0 bases from V and 3 bases from J, with 12 bases between. The CDR3 here is CATSRDGLIDYNEQFF. The CDR3 nucleotides are TGTGCCACCAGCAGAGATGGGCTTATAGACTACAATGAGCAGTTCTTC.

The V and J genes are TRBV7-2 and TRBJ2-3; 7 nucleotides agree with TRBD2. V lost 5 bases, J lost 3 bases, and 11 bases stayed unmatched. CDR1 and CDR2 from the germline V gene are SGHTA and FQGNSA. The CDR3 sequence is 16 residues long. The CDR3 protein is CASSARRGLSTDTQYF. Here the CDR3 DNA reads TGTGCCAGCAGCGCCCGGAGGGGACTAAGTACAGATACGCAGTATTTT.

The chain links TRBV18 to TRBJ2-1; 7 bases match TRBD1. The germline CDR1 and CDR2 sequences are KGHSH and LQKENI. This CDR3 contains 18 residues. V lost 3 bases, J lost 4 bases, and 15 bases stayed unmatched. This CDR3 is CASSPNPYTRGLYNEQFF. The CDR3 DNA reads TGTGCCAGCTCACCGAACCCCTACACTAGGGGGCTGTACAATGAGCAGTTCTTC.

V gene TRBV9 combines with J gene TRBJ1-3; D is ambiguous. Germline CDR1 reads SGDLS; CDR2 reads YYNGEE. Deletions cut 3 bases from V and 12 bases from J, with 16 bases between. The CDR3 has 13 amino acids. CDR3 loop: CASSAPSPQVIYF. The CDR3 DNA sequence: TGTGCCAGCAGCGCCCCGAGTCCTCAAGTCATATATTTT.

The J gene is TRBJ2-7, the V gene TRBV11-2, with a tentative D call TRBD2 (9 bases). Germline CDR1 SGHAT, CDR2 FQNNGV. This CDR3 is 15 amino acids long. V was cut by 6 bases and J by 4 bases, with 19 bases left in between. CDR3 amino acids: CASRHAGGTGYEQYF. CDR3 sequence (DNA): TGTGCCAGCAGGCACGCGGGGGGGACAGGTTACGAGCAGTACTTC.

This clone came up a few times. The rearrangement joins TRBV10-3 to TRBJ2-2; TRBD1 matches at 8 bases. Per the germline V gene, CDR1 is ENHRY and CDR2 is SYGVKD. The V segment lost 2 bases and the J segment 5 bases; nucleotides outside the gene matches: 4. The CDR3 extends over 15 amino acids. The CDR3 region is CAISEIGQGTGELFF. The CDR3 region has the DNA TGTGCCATCAGTGAGATCGGACAGGGTACCGGGGAGCTGTTTTTT.

V gene TRBV2 combines with J gene TRBJ2-5; possibly TRBD1 or TRBD2 for D (5 bases each). V gave up 7 bases and J gave up 6 bases, with 15 bases separating them. This CDR3 contains 13 residues. In germline, CDR1 is SNHLY, CDR2 FYNNEI. CDR3 DNA: TGTGCCAGCATGGTGATCCTGGGACAGACCCAGTACTTC. Translated, it gives CASMVILGQTQYF. The variable domain in full, with the rest retrieved from reference TRBV2 and TRBJ2-5, is EPEVTQTPSHQVTQMGQEVILRCVPISNHLYFYWYRQILGQKVEFLVSFYNNEISEKSEIFDDQFSVERPDGSNFTLKIRSTKLEDSAMYFCASMVILGQTQYFGPGTRLLVL.

The chain combines TRBV4-1 with TRBJ1-4; 9 bases map to TRBD1. J was trimmed by 2 bases and V by 1 base; bases with no gene match: 8. The germline V gene has CDR1 MGHRA and CDR2 YSYEKL. CDR3 length: 18 residues. The CDR3: CASSQAGQGIGTNEKLFF. CDR3 bases: TGCGCCAGCAGCCAAGCGGGACAGGGAATCGGCACTAATGAAAAACTGTTTTTT.

The V call is TRBV20-1, the J call TRBJ1-1; D unclear. Deletions cut 4 bases from V and 7 bases from J, with 10 bases between. The germline V gene encodes CDR1 DFQATT and CDR2 SNEGSKA (reference sequence). The CDR3 length is 11 residues. This chain's CDR3 is CSAKANLEAFF. For the CDR3, the DNA is TGCAGTGCTAAAGCGAACCTTGAAGCTTTCTTT.

The CDR3 DNA reads as TGTGCCAGCAGTTCCCTCGGACAGGGCATTTCACCCCTCCACTTT. It translates to CASSSLGQGISPLHF. The chain couples TRBV16 to TRBJ1-6; TRBD1 matches 8 bases. With V trimmed by 6 bases and J by 9 bases, 10 bases remained unmatched. The CDR3 loop spans 15 amino acids. CDR1 is KGHSY and CDR2 is FQNENV in the germline V gene. Based on the CDR3 plus reference TRBV16 and TRBJ1-6, the full variable domain is GEEVAQTPKHLVRGEGQKAKLYCAPIKGHSYVFWYQQVLKNEFKFLISFQNENVFDETGMPKERFSAKCLPNSPCSLEIQATKLEDSAVYFCASSSLGQGISPLHFGNGTRLTVT.

This chain links TRBV10-1 with TRBJ2-7, with D perhaps matching TRBD1 or TRBD2 (6 bases each). V was shortened by 3 bases and J by 1 base, with 22 bases between the two germline ends. The CDR3 extends over 18 amino acids. Germline CDR1 reads WNHNN; CDR2 reads SYGVQD (reference sequence). The DNA of the CDR3 is TGCGCCAGCAGTGACGGGAAACCGGGGGCCCCCTGGTCCTACGAGCAGTACTTC. Residues: CASSDGKPGAPWSYEQYF.

The chain uses TRBV5-1 and TRBJ2-7; 11 nucleotides agree with TRBD2. The CDR3 runs 16 residues. Trimming took 2 bases from V and 5 from J; bases not matched to a gene: 9. Germline V gives CDR1 SGHRS, CDR2 YFSETQ. The CDR3 sequence: CASSFGIAGGLHEQYF. The CDR3 nucleotides read TGCGCCAGCAGCTTTGGTATAGCGGGGGGGCTCCACGAGCAGTACTTC.

Worth noting for this clone: The CDR3 ends on some other residue instead of the conserved phenylalanine or tryptophan, so this is likely a read error. The DNA is left out, because the CDR3 cannot be placed on it with certainty; the CDR3 is given as TCRdb lists it. The V gene is TRBV6-4, the J gene TRBJ1-4; the tabulated D call, TRBD1, remains unverified against the DNA. Germline lookup yields CDR1 MRHNA and CDR2 SNTAGT. The CDR3 numbers 11 amino acids, ends counted. This CDR3 is CASSDARQGSG.

V is TRBV29-1 and J is TRBJ1-2, with a possible D match to TRBD1 (6 bases). The CDR3 spans 16 residues. Germline CDR1 SQVTM, CDR2 ANQGSEA. Trimming took off 0 bases at V and 4 bases at J, with 18 bases between the two ends. The CDR3 coding sequence is TGCAGCGTTGAAGACCTCCGGGACACGAGGGGCTATGGCTACACCTTC. This gives the protein CSVEDLRDTRGYGYTF.

The rearrangement links TRBV28 to TRBJ1-1, with D maybe TRBD1 (6 bases). V was trimmed by 3 bases and J by 0 bases, leaving 14 bases between them. This CDR3 contains 16 residues. Germline CDR1 MDHEN, CDR2 SYDVKM. CDR3 DNA: TGTGCCAGCAGTTTTCACAGGGCGCAACTGAACACTGAAGCTTTCTTT. It specifies CASSFHRAQLNTEAFF. Full variable domain (rest looked up from reference TRBV28 and TRBJ1-1): DVKVTQSSRYLVKRTGEKVFLECVQDMDHENMFWYRQDPGLGLRLIYFSYDVKMKEKGDIPEGYSVSREKKERFSLILESASTNQTSMYLCASSFHRAQLNTEAFFGQGTRLTVV.

V and J are TRBV6-6 and TRBJ2-7, with D tentatively TRBD2 (5 bases). The CDR3 loop spans 12 amino acids. From germline, CDR1 is MNHNY and CDR2 SVGAGI (reference sequence). Trimming left V 6 bases short and J 3 bases short, with 9 bases between. The CDR3 protein is CASRWTGYEQYF. The CDR3 DNA reads as TGTGCCAGCAGATGGACTGGCTACGAGCAGTACTTC.

CDR3 in DNA: TGCGCCAGCAGTGGACAGGCGTACAATGAGCAGTTCTTC. Protein product: CASSGQAYNEQFF. The V and J genes are TRBV10-1 and TRBJ2-1, with D tentatively TRBD1 (6 bases). V lost 4 bases, J lost 4 bases, and 8 bases lay in between. Germline V gene sequence: CDR1 WNHNN, CDR2 SYGVQD (reference sequence). The CDR3 runs to 13 residues.